The clone carrying this T cell receptor beta chain was seen once. Its target is not known. Sequencing libraries made from TCR beta cDNA carried unique molecular identifiers. Approximately 0.5 million cDNA molecules were recovered from an input of about 1 to 10 million T cells. Via MiXCR, TCRdb re-called the PCR reads, giving one row per CDR3 protein. The sample lists 600,000 to 750,000 distinct CDR3 sequences; 59% were seen once. The germline V and J ends were trimmed by 0 bases and 0 bases, with 5 bases remaining between them. CDR1 is LNHNV and CDR2 is YYDKDF in the germline V gene (reference sequence). The CDR3 has 14 residues. The data were obtained in a study of post-analysis software for immune sequencing data. About the research overall: As for disease course, relapsing-remitting, secondary progressive and progressive-relapsing multiple sclerosis were all included.

Notes on the study in general: About 5 TRBV segments occurring more often in patients than controls included TRBV5-6, TRBV5-1 and TRBV20-1. Significantly lower normalized Chao1 diversity was seen in multiple sclerosis patients than in controls.

The TCR originated in a girl aged 2-9 years with multiple sclerosis. The V and J genes are TRBV15 and TRBJ2-5; D is undetermined. Input material: blood. CDR3 DNA: TGTGCCACCAGCAGAGAGGTGTACCAAGAGACCCAGTACTTC. Translated, it gives CATSREVYQETQYF.